This T cell receptor beta chain appears in the sequencing data of a study of naive and memory T cell subsets (dated by TCRdb to the late 2010s). Concerning the study at large: The study applied an open-source, UMI-based TCR alpha and beta sequencing pipeline to sorted naive and memory peripheral blood T cell subsets. RNA was DNase-treated and reverse transcribed with TCR constant-region primers, mostly using SuperScript III. The results of the functional CMV T cell responses matched the IgG serology results in every case.

Preparation of the library involved UMI-ligation and nested PCR. The beta constant-region primer consisted of an equimolar mixture of two oligonucleotides that together covered TRBC1 and TRBC2. A single-stranded oligonucleotide bearing the SP2 primer plus a 12-nucleotide UMI was ligated onto the 3' end of the cDNA by T4 RNA ligase 1. The ligated cDNA went through four rounds of PCR with nested alpha and beta constant-region primers together with the SP2 primer. Incubation of the ligation reaction lasted roughly 19-24 hours at 16 degrees C. PCR2 was typically performed as a SYBR Green qPCR and was stopped at a predetermined threshold so that over-amplification was prevented. All purifications after the first were performed with Agencourt AMPure XP magnetic beads. Libraries were quantified by Qubit and checked on a TapeStation, with a main peak expected near 650 bp. Pooled libraries were sequenced on an Illumina MiSeq with v2 2x251 paired-end kits, typically giving roughly 0.9-2.1 million reads per sample. Each sample's library went into the pool at about 4.2 nM, and roughly 5-7.5% PhiX was added to help with cluster recognition. Turning to the authors' computational methods: Decombinator assigned V and J genes to Demultiplexor-processed FASTQ reads by tag matching, allowing a single base-pair mismatch. UMIs were used by Collapsinator to correct both sequencing errors and frequency errors arising from PCR heterogeneity. CDR3Translator translated TCRs and extracted CDR3s from the conserved cysteine to the FGXG phenylalanine, flagging non-productive sequences. Gini, Shannon entropy and inverse Simpson indices were computed after subsampling the repertoires to the same number of UMI-defined TCRs. Power-law fits to clonotype abundance distributions were performed by maximum likelihood within the linear range. Similar UMI counts, unique TCR numbers and clonal distributions were obtained with the pipeline and with MIGEC on one naive CD8 sample. In one analysis, naive TCRs also found in any memory subset of the same donor were removed from the naive repertoire. The repertoires were searched for 7,000 to 8,000 CMV-associated CDR3 sequences that had been compiled from VDJdb and a published dataset. TCRdb applied fastp at Q25 and MiXCR to the public reads, then kept only in-frame beta chains. Rows with a matching CDR3 protein are joined into one entry that keeps the most common DNA and genes. In this record, the V and J calls reflect TCRdb's handling and not the investigators' own analysis. The sample includes 140,000 to 150,000 distinct CDR3 sequences, with about 17% observed a single time. Clones ranked in the top ten supply about 0.13% of the sample.

The germline V gene yields SNHLY for CDR1 and FYNNEI for CDR2. The CDR3 starts with the cysteine, ends with the phenylalanine, and has 11 residues. Only the CDR3 DNA is retained, 33 bases long and in frame from the first base. The germline ends are 6 bases apart after V is trimmed by 8 bases and J by 5 bases. Separate amplification of TCR alpha and beta chain libraries was performed from the second PCR step onward. CMV status of each donor was established by measuring IFNgamma production from CD4+ T cells after fresh PBMCs were stimulated overnight with CMV viral lysate. CD4 T cells were positively selected using Miltenyi beads, after which CD8 T cells were positively selected from the CD4-negative fraction. Cells were stained for CD3, CD4, CD8, CD45RA, CD27 and a live/dead dye and were sorted on a BD Aria II into four subsets based on CD45RA and CD27. Three healthy volunteers provided blood, and the blood of each volunteer was split into CD4 and CD8 T cells and then into four differentiation subsets. About 110 ml of peripheral blood was taken from each donor, and PBMC were separated by density-gradient centrifugation on Ficoll-Paque PLUS. After sorting, cells were lysed in RLT buffer, RNA was extracted using a Qiagen RNeasy kit, and the extracted RNA was stored at -80 degrees C.

Regarding this clonotype: Its target antigen remains unknown. Base qualities are not recorded, but no much larger clone differs from it by a single base.

What the research found in general, with its limitations: A few larger clonotypes were present in naive repertoires, particularly the CD8 repertoires, and these clonotypes were possibly memory cells re-expressing CD45RA. Clonotypes were defined as single alpha or beta chain sequences, not paired alpha/beta receptors. After error correction, over 95% of naive TCR sequences appeared only once, giving much steeper abundance distributions than memory subsets. RNA-based TCR counts may be influenced by expression changes linked to T cell activation and differentiation. No ground truth was available to validate the repertoire findings for the naive and memory subsets. A power law was followed by TCR abundance, with an exponent that differed between naive and memory subsets but was consistent across the three individuals. Gini index rose and Shannon and inverse Simpson diversity fell from naive through CM, EM and EMRA in both CD4 and CD8 cells.

Sequenced sample: naive CD4+ T cells from blood. The cell subset or site label corresponds to: naive T cells, CD45RA high CD27+. This TCR came from a human donor in good health. Recombination connected TRBV2 to TRBJ2-2; the D element could tentatively be TRBD1 or TRBD2, as 5 bases agree for each. For the CDR3, the sequence is CASGGTGELFF. The sequenced DNA: TGTGCCAGCGGGGGTACCGGGGAGCTGTTTTTT. Joined to the reference TRBV2 and TRBJ2-2 proteins, this CDR3 gives the full variable domain: EPEVTQTPSHQVTQMGQEVILRCVPISNHLYFYWYRQILGQKVEFLVSFYNNEISEKSEIFDDQFSVERPDGSNFTLKIRSTKLEDSAMYFCASGGTGELFFGEGSRLTVL.